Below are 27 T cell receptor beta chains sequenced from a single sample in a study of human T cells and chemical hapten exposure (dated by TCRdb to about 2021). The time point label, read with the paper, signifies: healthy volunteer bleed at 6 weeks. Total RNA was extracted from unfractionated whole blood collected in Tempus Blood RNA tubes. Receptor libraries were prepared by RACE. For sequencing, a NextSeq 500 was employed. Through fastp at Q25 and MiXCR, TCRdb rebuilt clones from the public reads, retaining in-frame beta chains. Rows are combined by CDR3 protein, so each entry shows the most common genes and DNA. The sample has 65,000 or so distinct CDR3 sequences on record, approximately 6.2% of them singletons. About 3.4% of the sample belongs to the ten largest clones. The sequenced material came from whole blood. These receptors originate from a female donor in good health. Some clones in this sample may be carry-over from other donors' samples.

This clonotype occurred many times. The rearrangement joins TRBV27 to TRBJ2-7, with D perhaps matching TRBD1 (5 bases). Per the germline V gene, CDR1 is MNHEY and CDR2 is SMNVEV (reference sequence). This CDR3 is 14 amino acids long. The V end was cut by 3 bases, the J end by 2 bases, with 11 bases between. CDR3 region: CASSFQGDAYEQYF. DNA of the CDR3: TGTGCCAGCAGTTTCCAAGGGGATGCCTACGAGCAGTACTTC.

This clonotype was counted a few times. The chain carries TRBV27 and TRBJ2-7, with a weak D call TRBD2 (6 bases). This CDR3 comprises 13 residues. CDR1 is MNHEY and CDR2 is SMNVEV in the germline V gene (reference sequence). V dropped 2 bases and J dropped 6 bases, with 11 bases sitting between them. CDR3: CASSLDLGGEQYF. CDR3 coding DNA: TGTGCCAGCAGTTTAGATCTCGGGGGCGAGCAGTACTTC.

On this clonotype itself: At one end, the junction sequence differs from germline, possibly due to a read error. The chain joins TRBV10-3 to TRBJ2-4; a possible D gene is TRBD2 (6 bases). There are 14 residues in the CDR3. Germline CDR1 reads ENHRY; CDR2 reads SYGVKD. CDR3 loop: CAISESSATNIQYF. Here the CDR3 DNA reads TGTGCCATCAGTGAATCTAGCGCCACAAACATTCAGTACTTC.

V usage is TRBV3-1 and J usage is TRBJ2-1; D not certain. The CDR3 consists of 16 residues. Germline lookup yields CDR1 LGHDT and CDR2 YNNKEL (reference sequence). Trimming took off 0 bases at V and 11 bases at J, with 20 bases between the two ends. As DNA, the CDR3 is TGTGCCAGCAGCCAAGATTGGGCGCCTCCCCGCGATAAGCAGTTCTTC. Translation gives CASSQDWAPPRDKQFF.

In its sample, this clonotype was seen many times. The CDR3 loop is CSVRRLAGDTDTQYF. The CDR3 bases are TGCAGCGTCCGTAGACTAGCGGGCGACACAGATACGCAGTATTTT. The V gene is TRBV29-1, the J gene TRBJ2-3; the match to TRBD2 covers 10 bases. This CDR3 contains 15 residues. The junction had 8 bases not matched to a gene; V was cut back by 6 bases and J by 2 bases. Germline CDR1 is SQVTM and CDR2 is ANQGSEA.

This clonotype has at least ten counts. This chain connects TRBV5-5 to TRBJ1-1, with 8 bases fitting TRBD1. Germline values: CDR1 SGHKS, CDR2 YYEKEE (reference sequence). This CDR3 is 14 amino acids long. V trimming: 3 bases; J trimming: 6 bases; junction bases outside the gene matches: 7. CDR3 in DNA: TGTGCCAGCAGCTGGACAGGGCTGGGAGCTGAAGCTTTCTTT. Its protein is CASSWTGLGAEAFF.

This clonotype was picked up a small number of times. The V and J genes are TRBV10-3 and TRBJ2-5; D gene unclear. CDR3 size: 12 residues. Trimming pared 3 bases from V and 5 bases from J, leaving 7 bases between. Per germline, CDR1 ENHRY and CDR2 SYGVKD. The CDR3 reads CAISEVGETQYF. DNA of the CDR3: TGTGCCATCAGTGAAGTAGGGGAGACCCAGTACTTC.

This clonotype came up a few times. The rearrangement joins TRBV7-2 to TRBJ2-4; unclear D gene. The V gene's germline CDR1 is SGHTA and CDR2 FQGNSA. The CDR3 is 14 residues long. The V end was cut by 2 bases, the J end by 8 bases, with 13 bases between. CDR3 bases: TGTGCCAGCAGCTTATTGATGATTAGAGACATTCAGTACTTC. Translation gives CASSLLMIRDIQYF.

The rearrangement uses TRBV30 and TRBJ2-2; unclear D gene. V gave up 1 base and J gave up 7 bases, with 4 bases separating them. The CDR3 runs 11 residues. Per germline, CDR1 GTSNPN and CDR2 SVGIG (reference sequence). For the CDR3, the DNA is TGTGCCTGGAGTGCGGTCGGGGAGCTGTTTTTT. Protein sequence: CAWSAVGELFF.

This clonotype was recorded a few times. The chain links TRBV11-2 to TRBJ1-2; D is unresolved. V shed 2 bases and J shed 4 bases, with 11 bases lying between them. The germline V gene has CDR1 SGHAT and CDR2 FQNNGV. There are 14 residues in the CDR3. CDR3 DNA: TGTGCCAGCAGCTTACCCAGCGATTCCTATGGCTACACCTTC. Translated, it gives CASSLPSDSYGYTF.

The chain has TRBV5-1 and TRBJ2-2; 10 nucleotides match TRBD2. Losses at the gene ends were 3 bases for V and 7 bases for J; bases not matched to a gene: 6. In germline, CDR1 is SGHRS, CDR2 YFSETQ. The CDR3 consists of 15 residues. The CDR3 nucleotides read TGCGCCAGCAGCTCACTAGCGGGAAAAATCGGGGAGCTGTTTTTT. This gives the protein CASSSLAGKIGELFF.

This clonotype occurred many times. As DNA, the CDR3 is TGCAGTGCTAGGCTTTACCAAGGGGGGGCTAAGTTCCCCTATGGCTACACCTTC. Residues: CSARLYQGGAKFPYGYTF. The rearrangement uses TRBV20-1 and TRBJ1-2, with a weak D call TRBD1 (6 bases). The germline V gene encodes CDR1 DFQATT and CDR2 SNEGSKA (reference sequence). Trimming left V 3 bases short and J 4 bases short, with 27 bases between. This CDR3 spans 18 amino acids.

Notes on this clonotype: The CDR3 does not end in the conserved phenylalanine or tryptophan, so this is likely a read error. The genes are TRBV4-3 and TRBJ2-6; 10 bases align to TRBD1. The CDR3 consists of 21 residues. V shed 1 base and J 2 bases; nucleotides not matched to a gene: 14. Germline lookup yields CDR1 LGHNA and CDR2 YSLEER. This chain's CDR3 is CASSQVALVGDRGAGANVLTL. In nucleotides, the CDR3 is TGCGCCAGCAGCCAAGTCGCTCTAGTAGGGGACAGGGGAGCTGGGGCCAACGTCCTGACTCTC.

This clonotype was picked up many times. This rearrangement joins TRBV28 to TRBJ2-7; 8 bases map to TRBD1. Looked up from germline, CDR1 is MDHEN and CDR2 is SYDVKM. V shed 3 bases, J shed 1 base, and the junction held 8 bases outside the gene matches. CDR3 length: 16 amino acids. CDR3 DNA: TGTGCCAGCAGTTTCCCGGCAGGGGGCATTTCCTACGAGCAGTACTTC. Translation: CASSFPAGGISYEQYF.

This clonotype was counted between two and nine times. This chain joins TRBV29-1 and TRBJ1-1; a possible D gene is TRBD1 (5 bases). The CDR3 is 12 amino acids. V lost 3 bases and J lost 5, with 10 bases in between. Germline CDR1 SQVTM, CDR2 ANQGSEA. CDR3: CSVEGGGTEAFF. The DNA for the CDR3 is TGCAGCGTTGAGGGGGGAGGGACTGAAGCTTTCTTT.

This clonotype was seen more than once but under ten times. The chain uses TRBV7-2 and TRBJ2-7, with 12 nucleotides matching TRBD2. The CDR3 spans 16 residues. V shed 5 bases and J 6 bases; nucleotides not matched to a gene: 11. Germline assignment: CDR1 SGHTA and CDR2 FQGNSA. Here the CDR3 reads CASSPSRLAGVFEQYF. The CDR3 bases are TGTGCCAGCAGCCCTAGTAGACTAGCGGGAGTTTTCGAGCAGTACTTC.

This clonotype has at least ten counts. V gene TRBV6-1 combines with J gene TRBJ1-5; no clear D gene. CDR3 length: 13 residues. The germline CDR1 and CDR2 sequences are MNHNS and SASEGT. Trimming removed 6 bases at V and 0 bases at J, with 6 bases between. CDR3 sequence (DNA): TGTGCCAGCAGAGGTTATAGCAATCAGCCCCAGCATTTT. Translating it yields CASRGYSNQPQHF.

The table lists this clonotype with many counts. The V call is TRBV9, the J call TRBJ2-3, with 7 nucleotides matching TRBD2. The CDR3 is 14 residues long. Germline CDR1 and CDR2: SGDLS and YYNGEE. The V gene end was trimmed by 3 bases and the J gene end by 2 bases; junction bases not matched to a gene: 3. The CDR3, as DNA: TGTGCCAGCAGCGCCGGGGACTACACAGATACGCAGTATTTT. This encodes CASSAGDYTDTQYF.

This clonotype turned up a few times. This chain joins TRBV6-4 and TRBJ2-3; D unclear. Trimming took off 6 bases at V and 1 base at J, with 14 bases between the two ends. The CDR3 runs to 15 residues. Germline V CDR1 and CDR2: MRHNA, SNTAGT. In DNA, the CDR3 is TGTGCCAGCAGCCTTTTCAAATCGGGCACAGATACGCAGTATTTT. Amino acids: CASSLFKSGTDTQYF.

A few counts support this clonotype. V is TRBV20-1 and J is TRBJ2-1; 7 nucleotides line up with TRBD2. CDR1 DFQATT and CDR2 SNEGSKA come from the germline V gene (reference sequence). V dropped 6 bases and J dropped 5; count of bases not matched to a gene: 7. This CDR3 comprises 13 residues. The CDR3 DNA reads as TGCAGTGCGGCCCTAGCGGCTAACAATGAGCAGTTCTTC. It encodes CSAALAANNEQFF.

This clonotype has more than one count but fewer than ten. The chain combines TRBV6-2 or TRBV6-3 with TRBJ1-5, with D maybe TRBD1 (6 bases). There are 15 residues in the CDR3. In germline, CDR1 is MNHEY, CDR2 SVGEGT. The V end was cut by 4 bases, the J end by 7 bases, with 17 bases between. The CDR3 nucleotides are TGTGCCAGCAGTTCCCGAATGGGGGGCTGGCAGCCCCAGCATTTT. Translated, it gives CASSSRMGGWQPQHF.

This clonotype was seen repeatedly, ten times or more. CDR3 amino acids: CSVRLAGLREQYF. DNA of the CDR3: TGCAGCGTTCGACTAGCGGGACTCCGGGAGCAGTACTTC. The rearrangement uses TRBV29-1 and TRBJ2-7; 11 bases are a match to TRBD2. The CDR3 runs to 13 residues. Germline CDR1 reads SQVTM; CDR2 reads ANQGSEA. V trimming: 5 bases; J trimming: 7 bases; junction bases outside the gene matches: 7.

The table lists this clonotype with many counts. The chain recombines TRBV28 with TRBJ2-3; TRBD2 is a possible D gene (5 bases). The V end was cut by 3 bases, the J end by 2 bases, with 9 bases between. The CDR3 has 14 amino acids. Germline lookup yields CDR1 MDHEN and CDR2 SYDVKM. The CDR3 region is CASSFRGNTDTQYF. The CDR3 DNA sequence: TGTGCCAGCAGTTTCCGAGGGAACACAGATACGCAGTATTTT.

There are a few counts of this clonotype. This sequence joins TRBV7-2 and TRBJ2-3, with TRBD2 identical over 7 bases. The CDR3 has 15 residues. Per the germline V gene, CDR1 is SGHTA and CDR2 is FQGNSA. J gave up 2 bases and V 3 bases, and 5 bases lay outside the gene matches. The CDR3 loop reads CASSFTSDPTDTQYF. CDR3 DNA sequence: TGTGCCAGCAGCTTCACTAGCGACCCCACAGATACGCAGTATTTT.

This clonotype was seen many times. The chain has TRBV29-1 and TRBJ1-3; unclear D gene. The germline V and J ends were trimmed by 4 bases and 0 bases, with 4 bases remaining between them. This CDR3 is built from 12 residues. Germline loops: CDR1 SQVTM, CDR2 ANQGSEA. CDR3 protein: CSVGSSGNTIYF. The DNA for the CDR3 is TGCAGCGTTGGAAGCTCTGGAAACACCATATATTTT.

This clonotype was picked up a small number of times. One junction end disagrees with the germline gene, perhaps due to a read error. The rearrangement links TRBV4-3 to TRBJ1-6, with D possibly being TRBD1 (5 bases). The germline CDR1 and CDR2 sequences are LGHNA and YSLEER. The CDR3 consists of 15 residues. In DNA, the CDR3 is TGCGCCAGCAGCCAAGGATGGGACGGAAATTCACCCCTCAACTTT. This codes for CASSQGWDGNSPLNF.

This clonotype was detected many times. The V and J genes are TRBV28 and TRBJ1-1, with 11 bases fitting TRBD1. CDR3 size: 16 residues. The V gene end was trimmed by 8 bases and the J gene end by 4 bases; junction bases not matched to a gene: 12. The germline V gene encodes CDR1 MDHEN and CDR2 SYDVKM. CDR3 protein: CASPPGTGGRVTEAFF. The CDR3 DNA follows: TGTGCCAGCCCTCCCGGGACAGGGGGGAGGGTCACTGAAGCTTTCTTT.